In its sample, the clone carrying this T cell receptor beta chain was seen many times. Antigen: not known. This record comes from a study of T cells in Graves' hyperthyroidism and ophthalmopathy. Study summary: Blood from the periphery was taken at initial diagnosis, before any treatment. Notes on the study in general: Most thyroid clonotypes with frequency above 0.001 were detected in blood.

Losses at the gene ends were 4 bases for V and 10 bases for J; bases not matched to a gene: 13. Germline V lookup: CDR1 LNHDA, CDR2 SQIVND (reference sequence). The CDR3 contains 15 residues. The study based diagnoses on clinical symptoms, serum thyroxine and TRAb, thyroid ultrasound and orbital computed tomography. RNA transcripts gave rise to amplified TCR beta CDR3 regions. Researchers ran a first-round RT-PCR on the TCR CDR3 using the HTBI primer set. Using its own MiXCR run on the multiplex PCR reads, TCRdb lists one record per CDR3 protein. This sample has about 610,000 distinct CDR3 sequences, with under 15% found just once.

The chain couples TRBV19 to TRBJ2-3, with 8 bases identical to TRBD1. The sequence derives from a woman aged 40 to 50 with Graves' ophthalmopathy. The sample taken for sequencing was blood. CDR3 DNA sequence: TGTGCCAGTAGTACTCGGGACAGGACATTTAAGGCGCAGTATTTT. Translating it yields CASSTRDRTFKAQYF.